This T cell receptor beta chain was sequenced during a study of shared clonotypes between healthy human individuals (dated by TCRdb to the early 2020s). Turning to the overall study: A couple of women and a few men aged 18 to 49 years were included in the cohort. Libraries were prepared and TCR repertoires were sequenced by different laboratories using diverse techniques, in order to increase sequencing depth and limit assay-specific biases. Between about 0.85 and 10 billion PBMCs per donor were obtained by leukapheresis. The study deeply sequenced blood TCR repertoires of roughly five healthy adults to estimate repertoire size and the extent of clonotype sharing between individuals. For each donor, CD4 naive and CD4 memory were each run on three plates, CD8 naive on two plates, and CD8 memory on one plate. Beyond this particular receptor, the publication reports: Naive subsets generally had larger estimated clonotype richness than memory subsets. Because the study included only a small number of donors, the genetic and exposure-history diversity represented was limited. Higher generation probabilities were observed for clonotypes shared by all four sorted-subset donors than for non-shared clonotypes. Rarefaction of sorted-subset datasets indicated incomplete sequencing despite the large sequencing depth. Pairwise subsampling led to the expectation that sequencing depth would affect the degree of clonotype sharing among donors. When a few donors were compared, the shared fraction of clonotypes was about 5% for naive CD4, 3.5% to 4% for naive CD8, 2.3% for memory CD4, and roughly 0.43% for memory CD8. Sampling was limited to blood, and TCR repertoires in tissue likely differ from TCR repertoires in blood.

For the CD8 naive samples, CD45RO-negative cells were positively selected for CCR7, yielding a CD45RA+CCR7+ population from which TemRA cells were excluded. The donors were healthy, HIV-negative adults who had no recently reported acute infections or vaccinations. All donors were Caucasian adults living in Nashville, Tennessee, USA. Blood was collected by leukapheresis, and PBMCs were isolated by Ficoll-Histopaque density gradient centrifugation and then cryopreserved in liquid nitrogen vapor phase. Analytical flow cytometry was used to check the purity and quantity of each magnetically sorted T cell population. Each sorted fraction had its genomic DNA isolated and then quantified by UV absorbance on a Nanodrop 2000c. To note about this clone: Its antigen specificity is not known. No clone much larger than this one lies a single base away; base qualities are absent.

TCR CDR3 regions were amplified from genomic DNA by multiplex PCR using the deep immunoSEQ assay. For each cell subset, the extracted genomic DNA was distributed evenly across all wells of several immunoSEQ 96-well plates, and each plate served as one replicate. Each replicate PCR for sorted subsets received about 0.2 ug genomic DNA, equal to tens of thousands of T cell genomes. The purified libraries were quantified using a Qubit 3.0 fluorometer, sized with a Bioanalyzer 2100, and then quantified again using the KAPA Library Quantification kit. Each immunoSEQ 96-well plate was sequenced on its own single-read 150-cycle Illumina NextSeq 550 flow cell. The original methods were these. Because only junctional sequences without quality scores were contained in the immunoSEQ output, filtering matching that applied to full-length reads could not be performed. Sequences were annotated with PyIR, a Python wrapper for IgBLAST v1.9, and V/J genes and CDR3 were assigned using IMGT germline references. Any read was removed if the V/J assignment was weak (E-value above 1e-6), the CDR3 was missing, or the read contained stop codons, out-of-frame junctions, or ambiguous translated residues. V3J clonotypes were defined by identical inferred V gene, J gene, and CDR3 amino acid sequence. To compute the percentage overlap between repertoires, the number of shared unique clonotypes was divided by the size of the smaller repertoire. Richness of each repertoire was evaluated using RTK rarefaction, the Chao1 estimator, and Recon v2.1 estimates of unobserved clonotypes. OLGA was used to compute generation probabilities for all TCRbeta clonotypes that the gDNA method yielded from a handful of donors. Imported from immuneACCESS, the table was reduced by TCRdb to in-frame sequences with V and J called. These copies leave out some clones; in studies compared against another copy, an unresolved V gene accounts for under half, and the cause of the remainder is not known. V, J and clone size derive from that table, while D and trimming were established from the DNA sequence. The sample table shows millions of clones, and roughly 94% are seen once. More than 0.95% of the sample comes from the top ten.

The CDR3 sequence holds 13 residues, the cysteine and phenylalanine included. Only the CDR3 part of the read is kept: 39 bases, read in frame from the first base. The germline V gene provides CDR1 SGHRS and CDR2 YFSETQ. Trimmed from V: 0 bases; trimmed from J: 11 bases; junction bases lacking a gene match: 5. The specimen sequenced was naive CD8+ T cells sorted from blood. The sample's cell subset or site label, in plain terms: CD45RA+CCR7+. This TCR was sampled from a man between 18 and 29 years old in good health. The chain is encoded by TRBV5-1 joined to TRBJ2-3; 8 of the junction bases match TRBD1. The DNA reads as follows: TGCGCCAGCAGCTTGGTAATCGGGACAGGGCAGTATTTT. Its protein reads: CASSLVIGTGQYF.